The 4 T cell receptor beta chains in this list originate from one sample, sequenced in a study of shared clonotypes between healthy human individuals. The repertoire was sequenced with immunoSEQ multiplex PCR; TCRdb's copy has only in-frame clones and lacks some. The sample contains 2 million to 2.5 million clones, roughly 92% of which appear only once. Sequencing was carried out using naive CD4+ T cells from PBMCs. Subset noted: CD45RA+ positively selected. These TCRs come from a young man in good health. Some clones in this sample may be carry-over from other donors' samples.

This chain joins TRBV5-1 and TRBJ2-3; 7 positions match TRBD2. After removal of 5 bases from V and 5 bases from J, the junction contained 5 bases not matched to a gene. The CDR3 length is 13 residues. Germline assignment: CDR1 SGHRS and CDR2 YFSETQ. The CDR3 protein is CASRAGELDTQYF. The CDR3 DNA sequence: TGCGCCAGCAGGGCGGGAGAATTAGATACGCAGTATTTT.

This clone was counted only a few times. This rearrangement joins TRBV2 to TRBJ1-1; 7 nucleotides match TRBD1. V shed 10 bases, J shed 2 bases, and the junction held 16 bases outside the gene matches. Germline CDR1 is SNHLY and CDR2 is FYNNEI. The CDR3 runs to 16 residues. CDR3 nucleotide sequence: TGTGCCATCTCCGGAACAGGGACAGTTGATAACACTGAAGCTTTCTTT. Amino acid sequence: CAISGTGTVDNTEAFF.

The V gene is TRBV19, the J gene TRBJ2-7; D is perhaps TRBD2 (5 bases). The germline V and J ends were trimmed by 2 bases and 3 bases, with 14 bases remaining between them. Germline CDR1 and CDR2: LNHDA and SQIVND (reference sequence). This CDR3 spans 15 amino acids. The CDR3 loop is CASSISGFDFYEQYF. The CDR3 DNA reads TGTGCCAGTAGTATATCGGGGTTCGACTTCTACGAGCAGTACTTC.

This chain links TRBV7-9 with TRBJ1-1; D perhaps matches TRBD1 (6 bases). The ends were cut back, 0 bases at V and 3 bases at J, with 8 bases in the middle. Per germline, CDR1 SEHNR and CDR2 FQNEAQ (reference sequence). The CDR3 runs 14 residues. CDR3 sequence: CASSLAAGDTEAFF. In nucleotides, the CDR3 is TGTGCCAGCAGCTTAGCGGCAGGGGACACTGAAGCTTTCTTT.